This T cell receptor beta chain was sequenced for a study of a mutant IDH1 vaccine in newly diagnosed glioma. Study-wide background: Treated individuals were approximately 60% male and around 40% female, averaging roughly 44 years of age. Most patients had radiochemotherapy with temozolomide before enrollment; others had one alone. Whole-study results and caveats: Vaccination elicited immune responses in 80% to 95% of patients.

With respect to this clone: What it recognizes is unknown.

Regarding time point: week 23, last vaccination. Mutant IDH1 20-mer peptide, at 300 ug, made up each vaccine dose, with topical imiquimod. Those who donated had recent WHO grade 3 or 4 IDH1-mutant, ATRX-lost astrocytomas. V shed 6 bases and J 6 bases; nucleotides not matched to a gene: 1. The germline CDR1 and CDR2 sequences are SNHLY and FYNNEI. This CDR3 is 14 amino acids long. Measured with immunoSEQ multiplex PCR; TCRdb has only the in-frame clones, and not every one. The sample has roughly 43,000 clones; around 76% are singletons. The clonotype comes from a man in his fifties or sixties with glioma. The chain couples TRBV2 to TRBJ2-1; 14 positions match TRBD2. The sample was PBMCs, taken from a glioma patient whose treatment included an IDH1 peptide vaccine. The CDR3 protein is CASRTSGGGNEQFF. For the CDR3, the DNA is TGTGCCAGCAGGACTAGCGGGGGGGGCAATGAGCAGTTCTTC.